This T cell receptor (beta chain) was profiled in a study of regulatory T cells in long-lasting Graves disease. For the study at large: Prior antithyroid drug treatment in newly diagnosed Graves' patients lasted under 3 months.

Through Arm-PCR of CDR3 regions and iRepertoire HTBI primers, TCR beta libraries were built. In TCRdb, the multiplex PCR reads were re-called with MiXCR into one record per CDR3 protein. This sample yields a few hundred thousand distinct CDR3 sequences, of which around 15% are seen a single time; 25% to 30% belongs to the top ten. The time point denotes: newly diagnosed GD, antithyroid drugs for less than 3 months. Extracted PBMC RNA gave rise to the TCR library. The CDR3 has 16 residues. Germline V gene data show CDR1 as MNHEY and CDR2 as SMNVEV (reference sequence). V lost 5 bases, J lost 0 bases, and 8 bases stayed unmatched. These same data were also listed under a study on T cells in Graves' hyperthyroidism and ophthalmopathy. From that paper: Within blood appeared most thyroid clonotypes that had expanded above 0.001.

The chain recombines TRBV27 with TRBJ1-2; 8 nucleotides match TRBD1. The specimen was peripheral blood mononuclear cells (PBMCs), collected at new diagnosis, from a patient treated with antithyroid drugs. The receptor was isolated from a man aged 35-49 years with Graves disease. The CDR3 sequence is CASSQGTGVANYGYTF. The CDR3 DNA reads TGTGCCAGCAGTCAAGGGACAGGCGTAGCTAACTATGGCTACACCTTC.